These 25 T cell receptor beta chains share one sample of origin, sequenced in a study of blood T cell repertoires in COVID-19. Assay used: immunoSEQ multiplex PCR; TCRdb lists only in-frame clones, some missing. The sample records just under 80,000 clones, around 80% being singletons. Sequencing used peripheral blood. Receptor source: a woman in her 70s with acute or convalescent COVID-19.

This clone is a singleton in its sample. J is TRBJ1-2 and V is TRBV6-5, with D tentatively TRBD1 (5 bases). Germline CDR1 is MNHEY and CDR2 is SVGAGI. This CDR3 is 15 amino acids long. V shed 4 bases and J shed 5 bases, with 17 bases lying between them. The CDR3 region has the DNA TGTGCCAGCAGTTGGGCCCTAGGGGACTTATATGGCTACACCTTC. Encoded protein: CASSWALGDLYGYTF.

The chain is built from TRBV7-9 and TRBJ2-7; 7 positions agree with TRBD1. The trim removed 5 bases at V and 5 bases at J, leaving 6 bases unmatched. The germline CDR1 and CDR2 sequences are SEHNR and FQNEAQ (reference sequence). The CDR3 totals 13 residues. CDR3 loop: CASSPTGAHEQYF. As DNA, the CDR3 is TGTGCCAGCAGCCCCACAGGGGCCCACGAGCAGTACTTC.

This clone was observed many times. The chain joins TRBV12-3 or TRBV12-4 to TRBJ1-6; D might be TRBD1 (6 bases). Trimming took off 6 bases at V and 5 bases at J, with 8 bases between the two ends. This CDR3 has 13 amino acids. The CDR3 coding sequence is TGTGCCAGCAGCCGGACAGATAATTCACCCCTCCACTTT. Protein: CASSRTDNSPLHF.

This CDR3 is CASSSNPTSGMSTGELFF. Written as DNA, the CDR3 is TGCGCCAGCAGCTCAAACCCGACTAGCGGGATGTCCACCGGGGAGCTGTTTTTT. The V call is TRBV5-1, the J call TRBJ2-2, with TRBD2 identical over 11 bases. The CDR3 contains 18 residues. Germline lookup yields CDR1 SGHRS and CDR2 YFSETQ. Trimming cost V 3 bases and J 4 bases; bases outside gene matches: 11. The full variable domain, completed using reference TRBV5-1 and TRBJ2-2, is KAGVTQTPRYLIKTRGQQVTLSCSPISGHRSVSWYQQTPGQGLQFLFEYFSETQRNKGNFPGRFSGRQFSNSRSEMNVSTLELGDSALYLCASSSNPTSGMSTGELFFGEGSRLTVL.

This chain links TRBV21-1 with TRBJ1-2; TRBD1, as called in the table, went unchecked against the DNA. TRBV21-1 corresponds to a pseudogene. The CDR3 length is 16 residues. This CDR3 reads CASSKGGRGNCYGYTF. The CDR3 DNA reads TGTGCCAGCAGCAAAGGGGGCAGGGGTAATTGCTATGGCTACACCTTC.

This sequence joins TRBV6-1 and TRBJ1-2; 10 nucleotides match TRBD1. V lost 1 base, J lost 6 bases, and 8 bases stayed unmatched. Germline loops: CDR1 MNHNS, CDR2 SASEGT. This CDR3 has 16 amino acids. The chain's CDR3 is CASSEVWDRGANGYTF. CDR3 nucleotides: TGTGCCAGCAGTGAAGTTTGGGACAGGGGCGCAAATGGCTACACCTTC.

V is TRBV4-2 and J is TRBJ1-6, with D uncertain. The CDR3 is 15 amino acids. The germline gives CDR1 LGHNA, CDR2 YNFKEQ. The V and J ends lost 4 bases and 5 bases respectively, with 12 bases between them. The CDR3: CASSLGWRDNSPLHF. In DNA form, the CDR3 reads TGTGCCAGCAGCCTCGGTTGGAGGGATAATTCACCCCTCCACTTT.

The chain employs TRBV3-1 (or the pseudogene TRBV3-2) and TRBJ1-1; 9 nucleotides agree with TRBD1. Germline lookup yields CDR1 LGHDT and CDR2 YNNKEL (reference sequence). Trimming removed 0 bases from V and 2 bases from J; junction bases left unmatched: 10. The CDR3 loop spans 18 amino acids. CDR3 sequence reads: CASSQDRGVQGANTEAFF. The DNA of the CDR3 is TGTGCCAGCAGCCAAGATCGGGGGGTACAGGGGGCCAACACTGAAGCTTTCTTT.

This chain joins TRBV6-5 and TRBJ1-2; weak D call: TRBD1 (5 bases). CDR3 size: 13 residues. Per germline, CDR1 MNHEY and CDR2 SVGAGI. The germline V and J ends were trimmed by 10 bases and 3 bases, with 15 bases remaining between them. The CDR3: CATRMGHDYGYTF. The CDR3, as DNA: TGTGCCACCAGAATGGGGCACGACTATGGCTACACCTTC.

This sequence joins TRBV2 and TRBJ2-2, with 10 bases that match TRBD1. Germline V lookup: CDR1 SNHLY, CDR2 FYNNEI. J lost 6 bases, V lost 6 bases, and 10 bases had no gene match. The length of the CDR3 is 16 residues. The CDR3 here is CASRPTGTGDPGELFF. For the CDR3, the DNA is TGTGCCAGCAGGCCTACCGGGACAGGGGATCCCGGGGAGCTGTTTTTT.

The genes are TRBV11-2 and TRBJ2-5; 7 nucleotides align to TRBD2. V gave up 5 bases and J gave up 2 bases; unmatched junction bases: 14. The V gene's germline CDR1 is SGHAT and CDR2 FQNNGV. The CDR3 is 17 amino acids. The CDR3 region is CASSPGFAGDLQETQYF. The CDR3 DNA follows: TGTGCCAGCAGCCCAGGTTTTGCGGGAGACTTGCAAGAGACCCAGTACTTC.

The table lists this clone with many counts. This rearrangement joins TRBV7-2 to TRBJ2-3, with D uncertain. V lost 1 base and J lost 1, with 9 bases in between. Germline loops: CDR1 SGHTA, CDR2 FQGNSA. This CDR3 is 15 amino acids long. CDR3 amino acids: CASSLDAGGTDTQYF. CDR3 in DNA: TGTGCCAGCAGCTTAGACGCAGGCGGCACAGATACGCAGTATTTT. The whole variable domain, remainder taken from reference TRBV7-2 and TRBJ2-3, is GAGVSQSPSNKVTEKGKDVELRCDPISGHTALYWYRQSLGQGLEFLIYFQGNSAPDKSGLPSDRFSAERTGGSVSTLTIQRTQQEDSAVYLCASSLDAGGTDTQYFGPGTRLTVL.

The chain carries TRBV6-5 and TRBJ2-7; 12 positions agree with TRBD2. J was trimmed by 5 bases and V by 4 bases; bases with no gene match: 9. The CDR3 length is 16 residues. Germline CDR1 is MNHEY and CDR2 is SVGAGI. This CDR3 is CASSWRPSGRGDEQYF. The CDR3 region has the DNA TGTGCCAGCAGTTGGAGACCTAGCGGGAGGGGCGACGAGCAGTACTTC.

The rearrangement uses TRBV24-1 and TRBJ2-5; possible D gene TRBD2, 6 bases. V was trimmed by 9 bases and J by 2 bases, leaving 18 bases between them. Looked up from germline, CDR1 is KGHDR and CDR2 is SFDVKD. This CDR3 is built from 15 residues. The CDR3 bases are TGTGCCACCCGTGGGGCGGGGAATGGGCAAGAGACCCAGTACTTC. Amino acid sequence: CATRGAGNGQETQYF.

The CDR3 DNA reads as TGCAGTGCTACCAGGGTGGAAGCTTTCTTT. Translated: CSATRVEAFF. The chain recombines TRBV20-1 with TRBJ1-1, with D perhaps matching TRBD1 (5 bases). Germline V lookup: CDR1 DFQATT, CDR2 SNEGSKA (reference sequence). This CDR3 has 10 residues. V lost 4 bases and J 8 bases, leaving 8 bases between the germline ends.

This clone was seen only a few times. The rearrangement joins TRBV12-5 to TRBJ2-3, with 12 nucleotides matching TRBD2. CDR1 and CDR2 from the germline V gene are LGHNT and FRNRAP. V lost 0 bases, J lost 4 bases, and 8 bases stayed unmatched. This CDR3 spans 18 amino acids. The DNA of the CDR3 is TGTGCTAGTGGTTTGGTCCACGGACTAGCGGGACGTTCAGATACGCAGTATTTT. Translated, it gives CASGLVHGLAGRSDTQYF.

This chain joins TRBV24-1 and TRBJ2-7, with D possibly matching TRBD2 (7 bases). The V and J ends lost 3 bases and 6 bases respectively, with 17 bases between them. The V gene's germline CDR1 is KGHDR and CDR2 SFDVKD. The CDR3 sequence is 15 residues long. CDR3 coding DNA: TGTGCCACCAGTGATGCGAGGGGGGGATACGCCGAGCAGTACTTC. This sequence encodes CATSDARGGYAEQYF.

This chain links TRBV28 with TRBJ2-2, with TRBD1 matching over 10 bases. CDR3 length: 14 amino acids. Unmatched junction bases numbered 7, after V lost 11 bases and J lost 4 bases. Germline assignment: CDR1 MDHEN and CDR2 SYDVKM. CDR3 DNA sequence: TGTGCCGGGCGACAGGGGGCGACCACCGGGGAGCTGTTTTTT. Encoded protein: CAGRQGATTGELFF.

The gene calls are TRBV27 and TRBJ2-7; D remains unclear. The CDR3 consists of 14 residues. CDR1 and CDR2 from the germline V gene are MNHEY and SMNVEV (reference sequence). V lost 6 bases to trimming and J lost 1 base, with 13 bases between them. As DNA, the CDR3 is TGTGCCAGCAGCTCCTGGGCCGAGTCCTACGAGCAGTACTTC. It translates to CASSSWAESYEQYF.

The chain recombines TRBV5-1 with TRBJ2-3; 9 bases align to TRBD2. The CDR3 is 14 residues long. Trimming took 5 bases from V and 1 from J; bases not matched to a gene: 2. Per the germline V gene, CDR1 is SGHRS and CDR2 is YFSETQ. This chain's CDR3 is CASRIAGGTDTQYF. The CDR3 DNA reads as TGCGCCAGCAGGATAGCGGGAGGCACAGATACGCAGTATTTT.

V gene TRBV2 combines with J gene TRBJ2-3; 11 positions match TRBD2. The CDR3 contains 15 residues. V shed 6 bases and J 4 bases; nucleotides not matched to a gene: 6. Germline assignment: CDR1 SNHLY and CDR2 FYNNEI. The CDR3 nucleotides read TGTGCCAGCAGGGGTAGCGGGAGGGCCGCAGATACGCAGTATTTT. The encoded protein is CASRGSGRAADTQYF.

The chain carries TRBV5-1 and TRBJ2-1; 9 bases match TRBD2. V lost 2 bases, J lost 6 bases, and 9 bases stayed unmatched. This CDR3 has 16 amino acids. Germline-derived CDR1 and CDR2 are SGHRS and YFSETQ. The CDR3 region has the DNA TGCGCCAGCAGCTTCTTAGCGGGAGATAGGAGCAATGAGCAGTTCTTC. It codes for CASSFLAGDRSNEQFF.

This clone was recorded once. The chain is built from TRBV5-7 and TRBJ2-2; 8 positions match TRBD2. TRBV5-7 is recorded as an ORF, its role being uncertain. V lost 3 bases to trimming and J lost 4 bases; unmatched junction nucleotides: 5. The CDR3 runs to 15 residues. CDR3 nucleotide sequence: TGTGCCAGCAGCTATGGACTAGCTACCACCGGGGAGCTGTTTTTT. Residues: CASSYGLATTGELFF.

V is TRBV6-2 or TRBV6-3 and J is TRBJ2-7, with TRBD2 matching 8 bases. Germline CDR1 reads MNHEY; CDR2 reads SVGEGT. CDR3 length equals 13 residues. The trim removed 6 bases at V and 6 bases at J, leaving 7 bases unmatched. CDR3 in amino acids: CASSSGSLSEQYF. CDR3 sequence (DNA): TGTGCCAGCAGCAGCGGGAGCCTGAGCGAGCAGTACTTC.

This clone occurred a few times. This rearrangement joins TRBV12-3 or TRBV12-4 to TRBJ2-1; D is unclear. This CDR3 region has 13 residues. Trimming removed 5 bases from V and 4 bases from J, with 9 bases in between. The CDR3 DNA follows: TGTGCCAGCAGTAGACTGAATTACAATGAGCAGTTCTTC. It codes for CASSRLNYNEQFF.